This T cell receptor (beta chain) was retrieved from a study of blood T cell repertoires in COVID-19 (dated by TCRdb to the early 2020s). Background on the whole study: Collaborator samples came from the United States, Italy and Spain and covered acute and convalescent phases of COVID-19. The material from the prospective study consisted of cDNA or gDNA derived from T cells, B-cell-depleted T cells, or PBMCs. Subjects who had been exposed to COVID-19, were actively infected with it, or had recovered from it provided the deeply sampled blood TCRbeta repertoires that made up the dataset. The repertoires were made available in a free public database intended to serve as a resource for research on the immune response to SARS-CoV-2. Samples were obtained from the ongoing ImmuneRACE study (first 160 participants) and from approximately 1,200 subjects provided by 6 global collaborators. The sample metadata nearly always contained a de-identified subject ID, COVID-19 status, age in years and sex. Where available, HLA class I and class II types were taken from metadata supplied by the sample provider and were not determined by assay-based typing. Findings and caveats that apply to the study as a whole: The quantity of clinical and demographic metadata differed by source and by participant and was supplied without curation.

TCRbeta CDR3 regions were amplified from genomic DNA by means of the immunoSEQ Assay, a bias-controlled multiplex PCR. The paper's data handling went like this. Within the assay, amplification of reference gene primers was used to estimate how many nucleated cells each sample contained. Sequence reads were collapsed and filtered to measure the absolute abundance of every unique TCRbeta CDR3 rearrangement. Productive Simpson clonality was computed per sample as the square root of Simpson's diversity index over productive rearrangements. TCRdb stores this immuneACCESS table with in-frame sequences only. Part of the clones is absent; in the studies checked, under half of the shortfall reflects unresolved V genes, and no reason is known for the rest. Clone size and V and J calls were adopted from that table, with D and trimming inferred from the DNA. This sample is represented by roughly 140,000 clones; 65% to 85% of them were singletons. Of the sample, roughly 8.7% falls within the top ten clones.

V was cut back by 1 base and J by 2 bases, leaving a gap of 9 bases between them. The CDR3 has 14 amino acids, counting the end cysteine and phenylalanine. Only the CDR3 DNA is retained, 42 bases long and in frame from the first base. The germline V gene gives CDR1 as SGHAT and CDR2 as FQNNGV. Concerning this clone itself: Its antigen remains unidentified. It has no much larger one-base neighbor in the sample; base qualities were not kept.

The collaborating institutions used their own protocols to collect whole blood in K2EDTA tubes. For TCRbeta analysis, collaborators shipped samples in one of three forms: frozen whole blood, isolated PBMCs, or DNA extracted from either of those sample types. Sequencing was done on a sample of peripheral blood. This TCR was recovered from a man aged 50-59 years with active or convalescent COVID-19. The chain employs TRBV11-2 and TRBJ2-7, with a tentative D gene TRBD1 over 6 matching bases. CDR3 protein: CASSLGGHPYEQYF. The bases read TGTGCCAGCAGCTTAGGGGGACATCCCTACGAGCAGTACTTC.